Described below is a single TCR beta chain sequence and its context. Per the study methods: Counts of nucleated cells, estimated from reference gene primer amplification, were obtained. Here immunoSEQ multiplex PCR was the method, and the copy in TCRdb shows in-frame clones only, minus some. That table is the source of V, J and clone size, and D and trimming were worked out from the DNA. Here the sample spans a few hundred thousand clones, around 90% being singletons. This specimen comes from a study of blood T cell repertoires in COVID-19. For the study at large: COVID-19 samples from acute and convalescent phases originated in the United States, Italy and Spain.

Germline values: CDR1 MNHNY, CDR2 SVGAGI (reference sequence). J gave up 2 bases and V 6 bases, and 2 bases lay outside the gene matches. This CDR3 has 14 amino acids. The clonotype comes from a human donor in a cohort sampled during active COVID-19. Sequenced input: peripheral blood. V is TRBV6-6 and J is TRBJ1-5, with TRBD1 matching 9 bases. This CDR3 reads CASRRTGGNQPQHF. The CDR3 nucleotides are TGTGCCAGCAGGAGGACAGGGGGCAATCAGCCCCAGCATTTT.